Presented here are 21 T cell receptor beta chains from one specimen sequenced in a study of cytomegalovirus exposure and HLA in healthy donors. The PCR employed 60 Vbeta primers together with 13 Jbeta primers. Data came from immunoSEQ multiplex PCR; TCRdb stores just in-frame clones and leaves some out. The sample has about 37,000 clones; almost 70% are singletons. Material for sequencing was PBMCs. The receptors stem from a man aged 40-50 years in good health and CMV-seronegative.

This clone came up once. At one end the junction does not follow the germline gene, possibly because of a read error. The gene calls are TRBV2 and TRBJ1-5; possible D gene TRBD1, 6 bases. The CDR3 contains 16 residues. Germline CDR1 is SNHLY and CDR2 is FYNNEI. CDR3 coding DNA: TGTGCCAGCAGTGAAGGACAGGTGGATGGCAATCGGCCCCAGCATTTT. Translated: CASSEGQVDGNRPQHF.

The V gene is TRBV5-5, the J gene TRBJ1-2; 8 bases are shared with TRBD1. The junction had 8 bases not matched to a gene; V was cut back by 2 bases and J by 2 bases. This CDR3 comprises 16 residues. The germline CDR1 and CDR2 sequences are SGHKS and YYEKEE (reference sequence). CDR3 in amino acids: CASSFLDRGRNYGYTF. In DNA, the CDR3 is TGTGCCAGCAGCTTCCTCGACAGGGGACGAAACTATGGCTACACCTTC.

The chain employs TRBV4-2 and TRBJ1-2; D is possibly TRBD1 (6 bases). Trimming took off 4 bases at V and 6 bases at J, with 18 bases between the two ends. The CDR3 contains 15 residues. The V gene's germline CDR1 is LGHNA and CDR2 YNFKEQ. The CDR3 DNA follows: TGTGCCAGCAGCCGGGCAGACAGGAACGAAAATGGCTACACCTTC. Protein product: CASSRADRNENGYTF.

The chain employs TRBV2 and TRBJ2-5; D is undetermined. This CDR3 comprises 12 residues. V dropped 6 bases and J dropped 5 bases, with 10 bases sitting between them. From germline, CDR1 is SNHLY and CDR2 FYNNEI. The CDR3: CASREHRETQYF. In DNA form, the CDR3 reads TGTGCCAGCAGAGAGCACCGGGAGACCCAGTACTTC.

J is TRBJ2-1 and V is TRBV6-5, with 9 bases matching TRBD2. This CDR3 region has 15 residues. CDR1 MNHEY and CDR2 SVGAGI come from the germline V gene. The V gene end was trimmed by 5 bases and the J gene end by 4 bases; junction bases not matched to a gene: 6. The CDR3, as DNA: TGTGCCAGCAGTGGGGGACTAGCCCGATACAATGAGCAGTTCTTC. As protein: CASSGGLARYNEQFF.

For the CDR3, the DNA is TGCGCCAGCAGCCGCGAAGGGACACACAATGAAAAACTGTTTTTT. Protein: CASSREGTHNEKLFF. The chain links TRBV5-1 to TRBJ1-4; maybe TRBD1 (6 bases). V lost 4 bases and J lost 5, with 15 bases in between. The V gene's germline CDR1 is SGHRS and CDR2 YFSETQ. This CDR3 region has 15 residues.

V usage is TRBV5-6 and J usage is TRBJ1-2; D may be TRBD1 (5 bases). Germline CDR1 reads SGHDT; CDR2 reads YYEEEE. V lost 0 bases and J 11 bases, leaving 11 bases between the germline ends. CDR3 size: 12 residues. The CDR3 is CASSLEVRGYTF. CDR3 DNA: TGTGCCAGCAGCTTGGAAGTCCGGGGGTACACCTTC.

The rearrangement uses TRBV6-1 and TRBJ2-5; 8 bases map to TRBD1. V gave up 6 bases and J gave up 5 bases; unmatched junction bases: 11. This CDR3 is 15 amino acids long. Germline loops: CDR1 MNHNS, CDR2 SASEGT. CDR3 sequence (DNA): TGTGCCAGCAGGGTAGAACAGGGGGTCGGGGAGACCCAGTACTTC. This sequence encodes CASRVEQGVGETQYF.

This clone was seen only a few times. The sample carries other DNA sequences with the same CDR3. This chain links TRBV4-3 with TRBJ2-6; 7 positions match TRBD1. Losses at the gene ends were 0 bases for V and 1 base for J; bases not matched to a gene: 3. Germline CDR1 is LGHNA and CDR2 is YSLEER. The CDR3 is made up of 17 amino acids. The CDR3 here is CASSQDGTVSGANVLTF. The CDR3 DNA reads TGCGCCAGCAGCCAAGATGGGACAGTTTCTGGGGCCAACGTCCTGACTTTC.

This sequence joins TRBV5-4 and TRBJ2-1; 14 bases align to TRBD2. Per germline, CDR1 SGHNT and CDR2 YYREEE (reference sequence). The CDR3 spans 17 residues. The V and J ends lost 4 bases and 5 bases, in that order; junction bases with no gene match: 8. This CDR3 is CASSRGLAGGTNNEQFF. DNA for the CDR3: TGTGCCAGCAGCCGAGGACTAGCGGGGGGCACCAACAATGAGCAGTTCTTC.

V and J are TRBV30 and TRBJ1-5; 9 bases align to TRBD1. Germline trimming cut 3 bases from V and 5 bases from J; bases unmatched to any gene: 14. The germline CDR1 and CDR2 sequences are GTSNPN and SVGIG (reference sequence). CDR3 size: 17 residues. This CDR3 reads CAWSLGTGTYEDQPQHF. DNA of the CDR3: TGTGCCTGGAGCCTCGGGACAGGGACGTATGAGGATCAGCCCCAGCATTTT.

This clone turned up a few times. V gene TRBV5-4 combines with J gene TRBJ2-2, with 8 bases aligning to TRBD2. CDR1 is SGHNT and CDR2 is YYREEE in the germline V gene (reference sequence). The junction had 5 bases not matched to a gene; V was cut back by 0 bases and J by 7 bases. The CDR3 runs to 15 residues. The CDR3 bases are TGTGCCAGCAGCTTGGTTAGCGGGGAAGGCGGGGAGCTGTTTTTT. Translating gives CASSLVSGEGGELFF. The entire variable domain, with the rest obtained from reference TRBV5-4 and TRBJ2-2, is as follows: ETGVTQSPTHLIKTRGQQVTLRCSSQSGHNTVSWYQQALGQGPQFIFQYYREEENGRGNFPPRFSGLQFPNYSSELNVNALELDDSALYLCASSLVSGEGGELFFGEGSRLTVL.

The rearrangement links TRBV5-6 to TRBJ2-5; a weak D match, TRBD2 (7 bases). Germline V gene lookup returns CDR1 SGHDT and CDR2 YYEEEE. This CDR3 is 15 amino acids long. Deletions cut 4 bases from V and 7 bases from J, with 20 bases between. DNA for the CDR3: TGTGCCAGCAGCCGGACGGGGGGCCAGTTCGCGACCCAGTACTTC. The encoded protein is CASSRTGGQFATQYF.

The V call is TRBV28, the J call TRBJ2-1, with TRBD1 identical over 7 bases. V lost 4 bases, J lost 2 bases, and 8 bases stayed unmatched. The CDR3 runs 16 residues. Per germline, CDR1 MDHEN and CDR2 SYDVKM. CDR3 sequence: CASSSPSQGTYNEQFF. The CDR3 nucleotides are TGTGCCAGCAGTTCGCCGTCACAGGGGACCTACAATGAGCAGTTCTTC.

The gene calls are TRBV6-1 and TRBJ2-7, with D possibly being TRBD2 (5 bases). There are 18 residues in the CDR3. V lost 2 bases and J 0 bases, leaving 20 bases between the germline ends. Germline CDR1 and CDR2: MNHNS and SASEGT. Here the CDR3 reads CASSEFSLAPGISYEQYF. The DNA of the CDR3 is TGTGCCAGCAGTGAATTTTCCTTGGCGCCGGGGATCTCCTACGAGCAGTACTTC.

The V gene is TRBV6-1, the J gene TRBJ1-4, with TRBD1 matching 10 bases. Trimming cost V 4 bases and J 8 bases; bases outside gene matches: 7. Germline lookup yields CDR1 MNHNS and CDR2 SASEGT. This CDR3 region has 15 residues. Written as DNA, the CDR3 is TGTGCCAGCAGTGGCCGGGACAGGGGAGAGGAAAAACTGTTTTTT. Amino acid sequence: CASSGRDRGEEKLFF.

As DNA, the CDR3 is TGTGCCAGCAGCTCCCAGGTTTTTAGCACAGATACGCAGTATTTT. It codes for CASSSQVFSTDTQYF. J is TRBJ2-3 and V is TRBV7-2; D not resolved. The CDR3 contains 15 residues. Looked up from germline, CDR1 is SGHTA and CDR2 is FQGNSA. V gave up 4 bases and J gave up 0 bases, with 11 bases separating them.

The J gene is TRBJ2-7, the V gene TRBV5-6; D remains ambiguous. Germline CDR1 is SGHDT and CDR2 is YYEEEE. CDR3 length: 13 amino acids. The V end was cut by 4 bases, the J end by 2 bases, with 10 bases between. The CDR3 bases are TGTGCCAGCAGCGCCCTAGGTGCCTACGAGCAGTACTTC. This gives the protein CASSALGAYEQYF.

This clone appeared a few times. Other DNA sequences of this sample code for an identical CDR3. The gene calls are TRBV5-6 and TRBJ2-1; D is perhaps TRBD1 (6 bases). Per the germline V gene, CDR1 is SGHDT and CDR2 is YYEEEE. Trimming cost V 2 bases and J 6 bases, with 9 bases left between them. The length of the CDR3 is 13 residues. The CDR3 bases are TGTGCCAGCAGCTTACCGACAGGCAATGAGCAGTTCTTC. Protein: CASSLPTGNEQFF. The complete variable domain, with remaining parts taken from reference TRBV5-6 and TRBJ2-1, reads DAGVTQSPTHLIKTRGQQVTLRCSPKSGHDTVSWYQQALGQGPQFIFQYYEEEERQRGNFPDRFSGHQFPNYSSELNVNALLLGDSALYLCASSLPTGNEQFFGPGTRLTVL.

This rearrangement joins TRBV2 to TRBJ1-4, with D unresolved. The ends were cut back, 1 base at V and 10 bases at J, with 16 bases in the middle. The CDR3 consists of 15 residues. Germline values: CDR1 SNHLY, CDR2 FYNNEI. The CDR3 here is CASSEGLAPRGKLFF. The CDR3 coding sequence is TGTGCCAGCAGTGAAGGTCTGGCCCCCCGTGGAAAACTGTTTTTT.

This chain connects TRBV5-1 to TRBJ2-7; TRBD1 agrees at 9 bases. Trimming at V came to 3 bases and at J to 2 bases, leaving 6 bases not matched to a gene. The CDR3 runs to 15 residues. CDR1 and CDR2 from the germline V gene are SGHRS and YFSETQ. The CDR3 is CASSWTGDRTYEQYF. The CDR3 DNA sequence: TGCGCCAGCAGCTGGACAGGGGATAGGACCTACGAGCAGTACTTC. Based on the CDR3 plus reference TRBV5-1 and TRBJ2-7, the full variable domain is KAGVTQTPRYLIKTRGQQVTLSCSPISGHRSVSWYQQTPGQGLQFLFEYFSETQRNKGNFPGRFSGRQFSNSRSEMNVSTLELGDSALYLCASSWTGDRTYEQYFGPGTRLTVT.